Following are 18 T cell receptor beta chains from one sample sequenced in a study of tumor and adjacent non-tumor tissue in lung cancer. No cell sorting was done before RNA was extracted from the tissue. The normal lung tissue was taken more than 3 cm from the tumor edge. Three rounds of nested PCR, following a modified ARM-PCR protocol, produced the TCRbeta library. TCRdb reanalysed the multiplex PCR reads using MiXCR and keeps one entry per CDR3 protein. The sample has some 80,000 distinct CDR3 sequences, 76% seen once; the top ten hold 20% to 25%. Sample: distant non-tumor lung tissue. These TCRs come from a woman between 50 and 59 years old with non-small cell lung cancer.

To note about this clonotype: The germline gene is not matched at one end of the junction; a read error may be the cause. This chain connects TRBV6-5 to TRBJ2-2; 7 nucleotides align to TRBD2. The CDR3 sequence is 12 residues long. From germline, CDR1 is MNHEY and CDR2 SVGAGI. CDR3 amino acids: CVSSTGGGELFF. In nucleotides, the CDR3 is TGTGTCAGCAGCACGGGAGGCGGGGAGCTGTTTTTT.

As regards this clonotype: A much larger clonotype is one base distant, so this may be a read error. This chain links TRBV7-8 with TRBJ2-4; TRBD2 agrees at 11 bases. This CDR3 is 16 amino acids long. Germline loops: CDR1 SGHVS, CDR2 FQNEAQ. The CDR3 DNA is TGTGCCAGCAGTCCTAGCGGGGGGATAGCCAAAGACATTCAGTACTTC. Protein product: CASSPSGGIAKDIQYF.

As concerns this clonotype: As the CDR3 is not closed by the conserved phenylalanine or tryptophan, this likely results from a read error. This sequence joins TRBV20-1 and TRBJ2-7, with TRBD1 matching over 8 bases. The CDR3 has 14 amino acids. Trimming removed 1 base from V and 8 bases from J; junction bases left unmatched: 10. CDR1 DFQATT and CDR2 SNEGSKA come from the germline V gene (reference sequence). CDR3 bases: TGCAGTGCTAGAGTTAACAGGGGGAAGTACAAGCAGTACCTC. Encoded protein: CSARVNRGKYKQYL.

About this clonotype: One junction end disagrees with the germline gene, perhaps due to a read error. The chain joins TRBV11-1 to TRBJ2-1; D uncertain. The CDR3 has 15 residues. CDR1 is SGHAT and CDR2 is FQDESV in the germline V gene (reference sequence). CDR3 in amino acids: CASSPTPSTGDEQSF. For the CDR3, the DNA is TGTGCGAGCAGCCCGACACCTTCGACGGGCGATGAGCAGTCCTTC. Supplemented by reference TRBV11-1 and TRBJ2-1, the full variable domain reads EAEVAQSPRYKITEKSQAVAFWCDPISGHATLYWYRQILGQGPELLVQFQDESVVDDSQLPKDRFSAERLKGVDSTLKIQPAELGDSAMYLCASSPTPSTGDEQSFGPGTRLTVL.

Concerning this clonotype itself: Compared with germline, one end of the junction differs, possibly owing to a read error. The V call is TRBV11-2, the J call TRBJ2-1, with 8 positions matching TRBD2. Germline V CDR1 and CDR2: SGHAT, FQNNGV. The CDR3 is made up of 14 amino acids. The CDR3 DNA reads TGTGCCAGTAGATTAGAAGCGGGAGTTAATGAGCAGCTCTTC. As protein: CASRLEAGVNEQLF.

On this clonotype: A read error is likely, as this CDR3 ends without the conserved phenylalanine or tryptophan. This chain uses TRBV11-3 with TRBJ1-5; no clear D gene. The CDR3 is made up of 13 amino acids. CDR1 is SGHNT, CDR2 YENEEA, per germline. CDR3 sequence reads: CASTLEGDQPQHS. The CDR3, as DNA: TGTGCCAGCACCTTAGAGGGCGATCAGCCCCAGCATTCT.

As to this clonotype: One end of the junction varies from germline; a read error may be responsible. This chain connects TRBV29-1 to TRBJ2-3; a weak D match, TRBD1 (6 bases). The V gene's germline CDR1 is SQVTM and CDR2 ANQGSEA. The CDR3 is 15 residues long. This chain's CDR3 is CSIAGSVGAGDMQYF. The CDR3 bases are TGTAGCATTGCTGGGTCGGTGGGGGCAGGTGATATGCAGTATTTT.

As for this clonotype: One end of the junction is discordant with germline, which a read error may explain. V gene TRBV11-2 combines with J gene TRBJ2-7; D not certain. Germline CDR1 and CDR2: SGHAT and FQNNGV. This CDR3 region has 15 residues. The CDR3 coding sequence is TGTGCCAGTAGCTTAGAACCTGACTCTATCTCGACGCACTACTTC. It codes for CASSLEPDSISTHYF.

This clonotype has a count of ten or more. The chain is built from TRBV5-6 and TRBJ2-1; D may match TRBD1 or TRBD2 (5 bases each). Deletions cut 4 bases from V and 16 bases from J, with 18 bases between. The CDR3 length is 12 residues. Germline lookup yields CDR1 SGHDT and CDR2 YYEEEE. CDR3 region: CASSRLRDGFFF. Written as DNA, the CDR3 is TGTGCCAGCAGCCGCCTCCGGGACGGATTTTTCTTC.

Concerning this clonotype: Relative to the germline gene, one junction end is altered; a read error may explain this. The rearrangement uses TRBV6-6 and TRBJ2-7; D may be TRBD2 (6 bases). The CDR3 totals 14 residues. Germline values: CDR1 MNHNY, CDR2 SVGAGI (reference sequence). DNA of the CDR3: TGTGTCAGCAGTTCGCGGGACGGACCCTACGAGCAGTACTTC. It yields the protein CVSSSRDGPYEQYF.

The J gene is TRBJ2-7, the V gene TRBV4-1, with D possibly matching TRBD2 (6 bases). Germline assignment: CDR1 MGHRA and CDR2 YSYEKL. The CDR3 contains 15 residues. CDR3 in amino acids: CTSSHRQSTSYEQYF. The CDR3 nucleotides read TGCACTAGCAGCCATAGACAATCGACCTCATACGAGCAGTACTTC.

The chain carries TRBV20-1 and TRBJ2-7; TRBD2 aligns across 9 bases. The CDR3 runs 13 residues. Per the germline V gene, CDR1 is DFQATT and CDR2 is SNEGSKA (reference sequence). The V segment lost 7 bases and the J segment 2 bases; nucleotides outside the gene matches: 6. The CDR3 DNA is TGCAGTGTTAGCGGGAGACGGGCCTACGAGCAGTACTTC. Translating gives CSVSGRRAYEQYF.

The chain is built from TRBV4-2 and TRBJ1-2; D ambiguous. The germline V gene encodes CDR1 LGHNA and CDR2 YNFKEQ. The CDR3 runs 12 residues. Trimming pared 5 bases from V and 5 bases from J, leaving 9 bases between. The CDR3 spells CASSTGNYGYTF. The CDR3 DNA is TGTGCCAGCAGCACCGGGAATTATGGCTACACCTTC.

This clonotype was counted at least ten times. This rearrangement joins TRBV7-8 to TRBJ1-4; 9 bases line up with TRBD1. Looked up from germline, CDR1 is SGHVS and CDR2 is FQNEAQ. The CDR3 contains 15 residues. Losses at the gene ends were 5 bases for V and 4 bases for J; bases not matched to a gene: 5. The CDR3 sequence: CASSKRQGGNEKLFF. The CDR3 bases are TGTGCCAGCAGCAAAAGACAGGGGGGTAATGAAAAACTGTTTTTT.

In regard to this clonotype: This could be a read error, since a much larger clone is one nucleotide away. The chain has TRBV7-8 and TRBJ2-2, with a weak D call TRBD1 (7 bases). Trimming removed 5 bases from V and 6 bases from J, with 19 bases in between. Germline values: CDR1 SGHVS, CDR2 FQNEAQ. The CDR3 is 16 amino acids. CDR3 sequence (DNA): TGTGCCAGCAGCCCAGAAGGGGGCGGGGTCGCCGGGGAGCTGTTTTTT. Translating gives CASSPEGGGVAGELFF.

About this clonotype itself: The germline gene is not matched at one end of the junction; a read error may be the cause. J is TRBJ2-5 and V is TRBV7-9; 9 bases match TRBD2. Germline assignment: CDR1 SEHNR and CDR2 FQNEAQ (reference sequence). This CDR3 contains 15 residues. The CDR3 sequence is CACSLGLAVGEAQYF. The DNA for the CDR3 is TGTGCCTGCAGCTTGGGACTAGCAGTGGGTGAGGCCCAGTACTTC. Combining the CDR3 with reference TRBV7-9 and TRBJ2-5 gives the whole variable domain DTGVSQNPRHKITKRGQNVTFRCDPISEHNRLYWYRQTLGQGPEFLTYFQNEAQLEKSRLLSDRFSAERPKGSFSTLEIQRTEQGDSAMYLCACSLGLAVGEAQYFGPGTRLLVL.

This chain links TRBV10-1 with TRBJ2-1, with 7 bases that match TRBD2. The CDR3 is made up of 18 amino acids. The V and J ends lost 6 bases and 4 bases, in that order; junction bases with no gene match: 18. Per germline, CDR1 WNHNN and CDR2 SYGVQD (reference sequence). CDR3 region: CASRVGSGGAVGYNEQFF. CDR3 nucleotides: TGCGCCAGCAGAGTGGGATCGGGGGGAGCAGTGGGGTACAATGAGCAGTTCTTC.

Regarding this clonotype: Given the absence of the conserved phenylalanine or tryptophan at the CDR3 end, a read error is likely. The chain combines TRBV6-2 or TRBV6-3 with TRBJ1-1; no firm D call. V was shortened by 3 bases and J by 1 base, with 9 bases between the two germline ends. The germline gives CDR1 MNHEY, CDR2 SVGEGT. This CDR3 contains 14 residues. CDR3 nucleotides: TGTGCCAGCAGTTATCATGGGCAGAACACTGAAGCTTTCATT. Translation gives CASSYHGQNTEAFI.